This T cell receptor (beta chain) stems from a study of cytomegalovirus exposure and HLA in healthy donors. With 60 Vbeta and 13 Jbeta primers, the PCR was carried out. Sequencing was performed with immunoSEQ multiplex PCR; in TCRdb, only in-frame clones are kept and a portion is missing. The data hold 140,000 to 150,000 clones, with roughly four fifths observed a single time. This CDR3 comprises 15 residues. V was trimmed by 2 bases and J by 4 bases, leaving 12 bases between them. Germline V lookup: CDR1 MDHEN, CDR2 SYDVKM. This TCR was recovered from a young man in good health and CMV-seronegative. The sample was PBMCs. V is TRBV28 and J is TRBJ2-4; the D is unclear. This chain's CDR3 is CASSLTDTVKNIQYF. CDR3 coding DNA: TGTGCCAGCAGTTTAACTGACACAGTGAAAAACATTCAGTACTTC.